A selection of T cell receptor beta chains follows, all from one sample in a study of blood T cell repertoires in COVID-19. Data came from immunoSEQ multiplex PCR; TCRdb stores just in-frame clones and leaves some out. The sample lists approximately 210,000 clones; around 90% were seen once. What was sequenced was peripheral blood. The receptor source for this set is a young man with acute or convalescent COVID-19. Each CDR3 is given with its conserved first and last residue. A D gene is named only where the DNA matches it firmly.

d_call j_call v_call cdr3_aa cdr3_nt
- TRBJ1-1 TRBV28 CASSGSGDLTEAFF TGTGCCAGCAGTGGGTCAGGGGATTTGACTGAAGCTTTCTTT
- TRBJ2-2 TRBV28 CASRTSWAGELFF TGTGCCAGCAGAACTAGCTGGGCCGGGGAGCTGTTTTTT
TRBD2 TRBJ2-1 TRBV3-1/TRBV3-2 CASSLRTSGSWNEQFF TGTGCCAGCAGCTTGCGGACTAGCGGGAGTTGGAATGAGCAGTTCTTC
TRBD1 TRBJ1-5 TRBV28 CASSLNGRGRQPQHF TGTGCCAGCAGTTTAAACGGCAGGGGGCGTCAGCCCCAGCATTTT
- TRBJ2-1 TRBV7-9 CASSPSGGSNEQFF TGTGCCAGCAGCCCCTCCGGAGGGAGCAATGAGCAGTTCTTC
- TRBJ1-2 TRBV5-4 CASSFRGAENYGYTF TGTGCCAGCAGCTTCCGGGGGGCCGAAAACTATGGCTACACCTTC
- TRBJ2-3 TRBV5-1 CASSLSHPSTDTQYF TGCGCCAGCAGCTTGTCACACCCTAGCACAGATACGCAGTATTTT
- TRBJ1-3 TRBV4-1 CASSQKELVVFSGNTIYF TGCGCCAGCAGCCAGAAAGAGTTGGTGGTTTTCTCTGGAAACACCATATATTTT
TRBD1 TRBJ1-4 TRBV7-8 CASSSGTGSEKLFF TGTGCCAGCAGCTCCGGGACAGGGAGTGAAAAACTGTTTTTT
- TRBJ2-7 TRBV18 CASSPTNIYEQYF TGTGCCAGCTCACCCACTAACATCTACGAGCAGTACTTC
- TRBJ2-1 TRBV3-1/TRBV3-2 CASSLIEDEQFF TGTGCCAGCAGCTTAATTGAGGATGAGCAGTTCTTC
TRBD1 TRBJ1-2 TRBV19 CASSISTGANYGYTF TGTGCCAGTAGTATTTCGACAGGGGCGAACTATGGCTACACCTTC
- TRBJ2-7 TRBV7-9 CASSLQHGVYEQYF TGTGCCAGCAGCTTACAACACGGGGTATACGAGCAGTACTTC
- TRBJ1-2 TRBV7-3 CASSFGGASNYGYTF TGTGCCAGCAGCTTCGGAGGGGCCTCTAACTATGGCTACACCTTC